This entry lists 26 T cell receptor beta chains sequenced from one sample in a study of cytomegalovirus exposure and HLA in healthy donors. The PCR used 60 Vbeta and 13 Jbeta primers. Clones were sequenced by immunoSEQ multiplex PCR, and TCRdb holds only the in-frame ones, with some missing. The repertoire has about 90,000 clones, approximately 78% of them found once; the top ten carry around 4.3%. The sample consisted of PBMCs. All receptors derive from a middle-aged woman in good health and CMV-seropositive.

The CDR3 nucleotides read TGCAGCGTTGTGGTAGCCGAGAGCGATGGCTACACCTTC. This codes for CSVVVAESDGYTF. The rearrangement uses TRBV29-1 and TRBJ1-2; the D is unclear. Trimming removed 4 bases from V and 6 bases from J, with 15 bases in between. The CDR3 sequence is 13 residues long. Germline CDR1 SQVTM, CDR2 ANQGSEA.

This clone appeared once. The CDR3 is CASSPRTGEVREQYF. The CDR3 nucleotides read TGCGCCAGCAGTCCAAGGACAGGGGAGGTTCGTGAGCAGTACTTC. The rearrangement uses TRBV5-1 and TRBJ2-7, with 9 bases fitting TRBD1. The CDR3 runs to 15 residues. Germline CDR1 is SGHRS and CDR2 is YFSETQ. Trimming cost V 5 bases and J 7 bases; bases outside gene matches: 13.

V and J are TRBV15 and TRBJ2-1; tentative D call: TRBD2 (6 bases). Germline CDR1 is LNHNV and CDR2 is YYDKDF (reference sequence). V dropped 0 bases and J dropped 10 bases, with 10 bases sitting between them. CDR3 length equals 13 residues. CDR3 protein: CATSRDREYEQFF. The CDR3 DNA follows: TGTGCCACCAGCAGAGACCGGGAGTACGAGCAGTTCTTC.

The chain employs TRBV6-6 and TRBJ2-7, with TRBD1 matching over 9 bases. The CDR3 loop spans 12 amino acids. J lost 6 bases, V lost 5 bases, and 2 bases had no gene match. Germline V lookup: CDR1 MNHNY, CDR2 SVGAGI (reference sequence). This CDR3 is CASSLTGGEQYF. DNA of the CDR3: TGTGCCAGCAGTCTGACAGGGGGCGAGCAGTACTTC.

J is TRBJ2-7 and V is TRBV19, with TRBD1 as a possible D gene (6 bases). CDR3 length equals 13 residues. Germline CDR1 reads LNHDA; CDR2 reads SQIVND (reference sequence). With 6 bases removed from V and 3 bases from J, the gap between germline ends came to 12 bases. CDR3 DNA sequence: TGTGCCAGTAGGCGGACAGATCGCTACGAGCAGTACTTC. Its protein is CASRRTDRYEQYF.

The J gene is TRBJ2-5, the V gene TRBV7-2; TRBD2 matches at 7 bases. The CDR3 length is 17 residues. CDR1 is SGHTA, CDR2 FQGNSA, per germline. Trimming cost V 1 base and J 5 bases; bases outside gene matches: 13. CDR3 residues: CASSLGVERGPRETQYF. Written as DNA, the CDR3 is TGTGCCAGCAGCTTAGGTGTCGAGCGGGGCCCTCGGGAGACCCAGTACTTC.

The chain has TRBV7-3 and TRBJ2-4; 10 nucleotides line up with TRBD1. CDR1 is SGHTA, CDR2 FQGTGA, per germline. V lost 2 bases, J lost 0 bases, and 7 bases stayed unmatched. The CDR3 sequence is 18 residues long. The CDR3 sequence is CASSLGTGESIAKNIQYF. The DNA of the CDR3 is TGTGCCAGCAGCTTAGGGACAGGGGAGTCGATAGCCAAAAACATTCAGTACTTC.

The chain couples TRBV4-1 to TRBJ1-2, with 10 bases that match TRBD1. Looked up from germline, CDR1 is MGHRA and CDR2 is YSYEKL. The CDR3 sequence is 16 residues long. V shed 3 bases and J 7 bases; nucleotides not matched to a gene: 11. The CDR3 region is CASSQDSGQGISGYTF. The CDR3 DNA reads as TGCGCCAGCAGCCAGGATTCGGGACAGGGGATTTCTGGCTACACCTTC.

V is TRBV27 and J is TRBJ1-5; D unresolved. This CDR3 region has 13 residues. The germline gives CDR1 MNHEY, CDR2 SMNVEV (reference sequence). The V end was cut by 5 bases, the J end by 9 bases, with 14 bases between. CDR3 sequence: CASSRTGRGPQHF. In DNA form, the CDR3 reads TGTGCCAGCAGTCGCACTGGGCGGGGGCCCCAGCATTTT.

V usage is TRBV4-3 and J usage is TRBJ2-7; D possibly corresponds to TRBD2 (5 bases). Germline lookup yields CDR1 LGHNA and CDR2 YSLEER. Trimming took 0 bases from V and 2 from J, leaving 14 bases between them. CDR3 size: 16 residues. The CDR3 nucleotides read TGCGCCAGCAGCCAAGATGCTAGCAGTGACGCCTACGAGCAGTACTTC. This translates into CASSQDASSDAYEQYF.

V usage is TRBV14 and J usage is TRBJ2-1; a possible D gene is TRBD1 (5 bases). The germline gives CDR1 SGHDN, CDR2 FVKESK. The CDR3 has 17 residues. Trimming removed 4 bases at V and 0 bases at J, with 16 bases between. The DNA for the CDR3 is TGTGCCAGCAGCCTTATCACAGGCCTGAGCTCCTACAATGAGCAGTTCTTC. It specifies CASSLITGLSSYNEQFF.

This chain connects TRBV25-1 to TRBJ2-1; the match to TRBD2 covers 8 bases. This CDR3 has 14 residues. Germline lookup yields CDR1 MGHDK and CDR2 SYGVNS. With 6 bases clipped from V and 6 bases from J, the junction kept 7 bases outside the gene matches. DNA for the CDR3: TGTGCCAGCAGACAAGCGGGAGTAACCAATGAGCAGTTCTTC. Its translation: CASRQAGVTNEQFF. Based on the CDR3 plus reference TRBV25-1 and TRBJ2-1, the full variable domain is EADIYQTPRYLVIGTGKKITLECSQTMGHDKMYWYQQDPGMELHLIHYSYGVNSTEKGDLSSESTVSRIRTEHFPLTLESARPSHTSQYLCASRQAGVTNEQFFGPGTRLTVL.

This chain uses TRBV5-1 with TRBJ2-1; D is possibly TRBD1 (6 bases). Trimming took 5 bases from V and 2 from J, leaving 8 bases between them. The CDR3 sequence is 13 residues long. CDR1 SGHRS and CDR2 YFSETQ come from the germline V gene. The chain's CDR3 is CASRGQTYNEQFF. CDR3 DNA: TGCGCCAGCAGAGGACAGACCTACAATGAGCAGTTCTTC.

The CDR3 loop reads CASSESTGTSDEQFF. The CDR3 DNA follows: TGTGCCAGCAGTGAATCGACCGGGACTAGCGATGAGCAGTTCTTC. The rearrangement joins TRBV6-1 to TRBJ2-1; TRBD2 aligns across 10 bases. Losses at the gene ends were 2 bases for V and 8 bases for J; bases not matched to a gene: 6. Germline V lookup: CDR1 MNHNS, CDR2 SASEGT. This CDR3 is built from 15 residues.

A few counts support this clone. The J gene is TRBJ2-1, the V gene TRBV19, with 8 positions matching TRBD2. Germline V gene lookup returns CDR1 LNHDA and CDR2 SQIVND (reference sequence). The CDR3 loop spans 14 amino acids. J gave up 3 bases and V 5 bases, and 3 bases lay outside the gene matches. This CDR3 reads CASSLGLDYNEQFF. Here the CDR3 DNA reads TGTGCCAGTAGTCTGGGACTAGACTACAATGAGCAGTTCTTC.

This chain joins TRBV9 and TRBJ2-1; D is perhaps TRBD2 (6 bases). The V gene lost 7 bases and the J gene lost 12 bases, with 17 bases spanning the gap. The CDR3 length is 12 residues. CDR1 SGDLS and CDR2 YYNGEE come from the germline V gene. The CDR3 nucleotides read TGTGCCAGCTCTCCTATCGGGACTTTGCAGTTCTTC. Amino acids: CASSPIGTLQFF.

This clone was counted a single time. V usage is TRBV29-1 and J usage is TRBJ2-7, with 12 bases fitting TRBD2. The germline CDR1 and CDR2 sequences are SQVTM and ANQGSEA. This CDR3 is 15 amino acids long. V shed 3 bases and J 2 bases; nucleotides not matched to a gene: 5. In nucleotides, the CDR3 is TGCAGCGTTGATAGACTAGCGGGAGTGGCCTACGAGCAGTACTTC. This sequence encodes CSVDRLAGVAYEQYF.

The genes are TRBV6-5 and TRBJ2-7; D call uncertain. Germline V CDR1 and CDR2: MNHEY, SVGAGI. V lost 8 bases and J 2 bases, leaving 10 bases between the germline ends. CDR3 length: 12 amino acids. CDR3 DNA sequence: TGTGCCAGCGGGTCGGGTGCCTACGAGCAGTACTTC. It is translated as CASGSGAYEQYF.

The J gene is TRBJ1-1, the V gene TRBV5-1; TRBD1 is a possible D gene (6 bases). CDR3 length equals 14 residues. CDR1 is SGHRS and CDR2 is YFSETQ in the germline V gene. V gave up 4 bases and J gave up 1 base, with 11 bases separating them. CDR3 DNA sequence: TGCGCCAGCAGCCCCGCGACAGGGAACACTGAAGCTTTCTTT. Its protein product is CASSPATGNTEAFF.

This clone was seen a handful of times. The chain uses TRBV6-1 and TRBJ1-4; D remains unclear. V lost 3 bases and J 0 bases, leaving 11 bases between the germline ends. CDR3 length: 16 residues. Germline CDR1 MNHNS, CDR2 SASEGT. The CDR3 here is CASSDWQVTTNEKLFF. In DNA, the CDR3 is TGTGCCAGCAGTGACTGGCAGGTTACAACTAATGAAAAACTGTTTTTT.

The chain combines TRBV19 with TRBJ2-7, with D tentatively TRBD1 (6 bases). This CDR3 is 14 amino acids long. Looked up from germline, CDR1 is LNHDA and CDR2 is SQIVND (reference sequence). Deletions cut 3 bases from V and 3 bases from J, with 12 bases between. CDR3 loop: CASSIARGRYEQYF. The DNA of the CDR3 is TGTGCCAGTAGTATTGCCAGGGGTCGCTACGAGCAGTACTTC.

The chain is built from TRBV5-6 and TRBJ2-1; TRBD2 matches 15 bases. The CDR3 has 17 residues. CDR1 and CDR2 from the germline V gene are SGHDT and YYEEEE. The J segment lost 8 bases and the V segment lost 4 bases, leaving 10 bases of the junction unmatched. The CDR3 nucleotides read TGTGCCAGCAGCGTCTCAATTGGACTAGCGGGAGGGGATGAGCAGTTCTTC. It translates to CASSVSIGLAGGDEQFF.

V and J are TRBV7-2 and TRBJ2-7, with D tentatively TRBD2 (5 bases). Germline V CDR1 and CDR2: SGHTA, FQGNSA. V was cut by 1 base and J by 5 bases, with 12 bases left in between. This CDR3 comprises 14 residues. CDR3: CASSLGEGFHEQYF. The CDR3 coding sequence is TGTGCCAGCAGCTTAGGAGAGGGTTTCCACGAGCAGTACTTC.

The gene calls are TRBV19 and TRBJ1-2; TRBD1 aligns across 7 bases. The CDR3 runs 14 residues. Germline V CDR1 and CDR2: LNHDA, SQIVND (reference sequence). With V trimmed by 4 bases and J by 4 bases, 6 bases remained unmatched. The CDR3 is CASSTTRDSYGYTF. The CDR3, as DNA: TGTGCCAGTAGTACCACCCGGGACAGCTATGGCTACACCTTC.

The chain is built from TRBV19 and TRBJ2-4; tentatively, D is TRBD1 (5 bases). The length of the CDR3 is 14 residues. Between the trimmed V and J ends, which lost 5 bases and 0 bases, there was a span of 8 bases. Germline V gene sequence: CDR1 LNHDA, CDR2 SQIVND (reference sequence). The CDR3 coding sequence is TGTGCCAGTAGTGACAGACCAGCCAAAAACATTCAGTACTTC. This gives the protein CASSDRPAKNIQYF.

The chain employs TRBV7-3 and TRBJ2-7, with TRBD1 matching over 12 bases. V shed 0 bases and J 5 bases; nucleotides not matched to a gene: 2. CDR1 SGHTA and CDR2 FQGTGA come from the germline V gene. This CDR3 comprises 15 residues. The CDR3, as DNA: TGTGCCAGCAGCTTAACCGGGACAGGGGGCCACGAGCAGTACTTC. Translated: CASSLTGTGGHEQYF.